This passage covers 2 T cell receptor beta chains from one sample sequenced in a study of blood T cell repertoires in COVID-19. Only in-frame clones appear in the TCRdb table, and some are missing; sequencing was by immunoSEQ multiplex PCR. This sample has 56,000 or so clones; about 87% occur once, and the top ten carry 3.5% to 4.5%. Sequencing used peripheral blood. Source of these receptors: a man between 45 and 60 years old with acute or convalescent COVID-19.

The gene calls are TRBV14 and TRBJ1-2; D is uncertain. Germline V gene lookup returns CDR1 SGHDN and CDR2 FVKESK. This CDR3 contains 15 residues. The V and J ends lost 1 base and 5 bases respectively, with 14 bases between them. CDR3 amino acids: CASSQVFGPKYGYTF. CDR3 sequence (DNA): TGTGCCAGCAGCCAAGTGTTTGGCCCGAAGTATGGCTACACCTTC.

The chain links TRBV6-5 to TRBJ1-2; the D gene is possibly TRBD1 (6 bases). CDR3 length: 16 amino acids. V lost 2 bases to trimming and J lost 3 bases, with 16 bases between them. Per the germline V gene, CDR1 is MNHEY and CDR2 is SVGAGI. The CDR3 protein is CASSYNPLAGDYGYTF. In DNA, the CDR3 is TGTGCCAGCAGTTACAACCCCTTGGCAGGGGACTATGGCTACACCTTC.